This T cell receptor (beta chain) originates from a study of long-term antiretroviral therapy in people with HIV. Sequencing used immunoSEQ v3.0 at survey level. The repertoire was sequenced with immunoSEQ multiplex PCR; TCRdb's copy has only in-frame clones and lacks some. Of 10,000 to 15,000 clones in the sample, over 70% were seen once. A word on this clone: Its antigen is still unknown.

The samples, holding about 0.9-11 million cryopreserved PBMC, were thawed before DNA extraction was carried out. Study findings and constraints: After ART, diversity increased yet remained lower than transplant donor controls.

Germline V gene lookup returns CDR1 MNHEY and CDR2 SMNVEV (reference sequence). The V end was cut by 6 bases, the J end by 3 bases, with 15 bases between. CDR3 length equals 14 residues. The sample was unsorted PBMCs, taken 0.8 years before starting antiretroviral therapy. This clonotype was sampled from a woman between 40 and 55 years old with HIV. This chain connects TRBV27 to TRBJ2-7; a weak D match, TRBD2 (5 bases). The CDR3 here is CASRAAGIFYEQYF. DNA of the CDR3: TGTGCCAGCAGGGCCGCCGGGATTTTCTACGAGCAGTACTTC.